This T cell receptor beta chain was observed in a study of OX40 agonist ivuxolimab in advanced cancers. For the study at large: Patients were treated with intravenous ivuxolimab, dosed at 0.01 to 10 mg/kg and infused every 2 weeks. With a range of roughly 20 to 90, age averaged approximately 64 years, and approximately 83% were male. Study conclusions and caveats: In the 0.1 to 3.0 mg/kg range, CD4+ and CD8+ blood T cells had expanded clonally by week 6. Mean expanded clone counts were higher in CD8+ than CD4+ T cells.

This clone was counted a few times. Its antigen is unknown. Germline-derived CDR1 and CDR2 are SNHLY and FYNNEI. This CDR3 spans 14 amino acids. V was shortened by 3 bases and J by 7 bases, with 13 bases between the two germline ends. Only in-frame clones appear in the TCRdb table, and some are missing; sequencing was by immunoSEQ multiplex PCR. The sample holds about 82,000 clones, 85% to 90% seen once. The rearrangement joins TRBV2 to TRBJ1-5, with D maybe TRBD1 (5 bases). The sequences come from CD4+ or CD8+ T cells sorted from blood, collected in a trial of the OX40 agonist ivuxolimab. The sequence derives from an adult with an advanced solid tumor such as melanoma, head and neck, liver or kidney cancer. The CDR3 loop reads CASSDDQGVQPQHF. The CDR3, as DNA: TGTGCCAGCAGTGATGACCAGGGCGTACAGCCCCAGCATTTT.